This T cell receptor (beta chain) was sequenced in a study of OX40 agonist ivuxolimab in advanced cancers. Looked up from germline, CDR1 is MNHNY and CDR2 is SVGAGI (reference sequence). The CDR3 totals 13 residues. J gave up 5 bases and V 8 bases, and 5 bases lay outside the gene matches. The method was immunoSEQ multiplex PCR; TCRdb's version includes in-frame clones alone and lacks a portion of them. Seen here are around 77,000 clones, roughly 78% observed once, and the top ten hold roughly 5.4%. The source material was CD4+ or CD8+ T cells sorted from blood, sampled in a trial of the OX40 agonist ivuxolimab. The TCR sequence derives from an adult with an advanced solid tumor such as melanoma, head and neck, liver or kidney cancer. The J gene is TRBJ2-2, the V gene TRBV6-6, with TRBD1 identical over 7 bases. This CDR3 reads CASENRGTGELFF. The CDR3 DNA reads as TGTGCCAGCGAAAACAGGGGTACCGGGGAGCTGTTTTTT.